These 9 T cell receptor beta chains were sequenced from one sample in a study of blood T cell repertoires in COVID-19. Measured with immunoSEQ multiplex PCR; TCRdb has only the in-frame clones, and not every one. The table includes roughly 130,000 clones, about 80% detected once. The source material was peripheral blood. Receptor source: a woman between 55 and 75 years old with acute or convalescent COVID-19.

This chain joins TRBV2 and TRBJ2-5; D possibly corresponds to TRBD1 (5 bases). Looked up from germline, CDR1 is SNHLY and CDR2 is FYNNEI. This CDR3 spans 11 amino acids. Trimming removed 5 bases from V and 4 bases from J, with 5 bases in between. In nucleotides, the CDR3 is TGTGCCAGCAGTAGGGGAGAGACCCAGTACTTC. It yields the protein CASSRGETQYF.

The gene calls are TRBV5-1 and TRBJ1-5; D is undetermined. The germline CDR1 and CDR2 sequences are SGHRS and YFSETQ. V lost 4 bases and J lost 2, with 13 bases in between. CDR3 size: 15 residues. The CDR3: CASSASGSGNQPQHF. CDR3 DNA: TGCGCCAGCAGCGCCTCGGGGTCCGGCAATCAGCCCCAGCATTTT.

This clone occurred once. In DNA, the CDR3 is TGTGCCAGCAGCCAGCATACAGGGTACGGCTACACCTTC. Residues: CASSQHTGYGYTF. J is TRBJ1-2 and V is TRBV25-1, with D perhaps matching TRBD1 (6 bases). The CDR3 has 13 amino acids. Germline values: CDR1 MGHDK, CDR2 SYGVNS. V gave up 6 bases and J gave up 8 bases, with 16 bases separating them.

This sequence joins TRBV10-2 and TRBJ1-1; D not resolved. The CDR3 has 15 amino acids. V gave up 4 bases and J gave up 4 bases, with 16 bases separating them. CDR1 and CDR2 from the germline V gene are WSHSY and SAAADI. The CDR3 DNA sequence: TGCGCCAGCAGTGGTCAGAGCGTTTGGCGCACTGAAGCTTTCTTT. Amino acids: CASSGQSVWRTEAFF.

The V and J genes are TRBV10-3 and TRBJ1-1; 9 bases are a match to TRBD1. Per the germline V gene, CDR1 is ENHRY and CDR2 is SYGVKD. The CDR3 is 19 residues long. V was clipped by 6 bases and J by 0 bases; unmatched bases: 17. The CDR3 nucleotides are TGTGCCATCAGCGCCGGGACAGGGAGGGCGAACGCCATGAACACTGAAGCTTTCTTT. Its protein is CAISAGTGRANAMNTEAFF.

The genes are TRBV5-1 and TRBJ2-5; D remains ambiguous. Trimming shortened V by 5 bases and J by 2 bases, and 10 bases separated the two germline ends. Germline V lookup: CDR1 SGHRS, CDR2 YFSETQ. The CDR3 has 13 amino acids. The CDR3 here is CASRSGQQETQYF. CDR3 nucleotides: TGCGCCAGCAGATCTGGGCAGCAAGAGACCCAGTACTTC.

The CDR3 coding sequence is TGTGCCAGCAGCTTAAATCAGGTGCCGACCGGTGGCTACACCTTC. Protein product: CASSLNQVPTGGYTF. The gene calls are TRBV7-9 and TRBJ1-2; D is undetermined. V was trimmed by 2 bases and J by 7 bases, leaving 17 bases between them. The length of the CDR3 is 15 residues. Germline CDR1 and CDR2: SEHNR and FQNEAQ (reference sequence).

A few counts support this clone. This chain links TRBV30 with TRBJ1-3; no clear D. V was shortened by 3 bases and J by 0 bases, with 15 bases between the two germline ends. The CDR3 runs to 16 residues. Per germline, CDR1 GTSNPN and CDR2 SVGIG (reference sequence). The CDR3 bases are TGTGCCTGGAGACCTCCTTGGGAGAGCTCTGGAAACACCATATATTTT. Its protein is CAWRPPWESSGNTIYF.

This sequence joins TRBV5-1 and TRBJ1-6, with D perhaps matching TRBD1 (6 bases). The length of the CDR3 is 17 residues. Trimming stripped 5 bases from V and 2 bases from J, with 17 bases between. Germline V gene lookup returns CDR1 SGHRS and CDR2 YFSETQ. CDR3 in amino acids: CASSLAPQGTYNSPLHF. In DNA form, the CDR3 reads TGCGCCAGCAGTCTGGCACCACAGGGAACCTATAATTCACCCCTCCACTTT.